Following are 19 T cell receptor beta chains from one sample sequenced in a study of blood T cell repertoires in COVID-19. Sequencing was performed with immunoSEQ multiplex PCR; in TCRdb, only in-frame clones are kept and a portion is missing. The data show about 26,000 clones, roughly 85% seen once. The sample taken for sequencing was peripheral blood. Receptors originate from a human donor in a cohort sampled during active COVID-19.

This clone was seen a single time. J is TRBJ2-7 and V is TRBV28, with a possible D match to TRBD1 (6 bases). V lost 4 bases to trimming and J lost 2 bases, with 9 bases between them. Germline CDR1 and CDR2: MDHEN and SYDVKM. The CDR3 is made up of 13 amino acids. CDR3 region: CASSSGDTYEQYF. In DNA, the CDR3 is TGTGCCAGCAGTTCAGGGGACACCTACGAGCAGTACTTC.

This chain connects TRBV4-1 to TRBJ2-5; 7 nucleotides agree with TRBD2. The CDR3 has 17 amino acids. The V and J ends lost 0 bases and 0 bases, in that order; junction bases with no gene match: 7. Germline V gene lookup returns CDR1 MGHRA and CDR2 YSYEKL. CDR3 DNA sequence: TGCGCCAGCAGCCAAGAGCGGACTAGTCCTTACCAAGAGACCCAGTACTTC. This translates into CASSQERTSPYQETQYF.

This clone was observed a few times. CDR3 bases: TGTGCCAGCGTTAGCCCGGGGGGCGTAGGGTCACCCCTCCACTTT. This gives the protein CASVSPGGVGSPLHF. The V gene is TRBV25-1, the J gene TRBJ1-6; D might be TRBD1 (6 bases). Trimming removed 8 bases from V and 10 bases from J, with 21 bases in between. From germline, CDR1 is MGHDK and CDR2 SYGVNS. This CDR3 is 15 amino acids long.

The chain employs TRBV27 and TRBJ1-1; D gene uncertain. V was pared by 5 bases and J by 1 base, with 14 bases between. CDR3 size: 15 residues. Per germline, CDR1 MNHEY and CDR2 SMNVEV (reference sequence). The CDR3 coding sequence is TGTGCCAGCAGTATGATGCCAGCGACGAACACTGAAGCTTTCTTT. As protein: CASSMMPATNTEAFF.

The chain has TRBV28 and TRBJ2-6, with TRBD1 matching 8 bases. Germline-derived CDR1 and CDR2 are MDHEN and SYDVKM. Unmatched junction bases numbered 11, after V lost 5 bases and J lost 2 bases. The CDR3 runs 18 residues. CDR3 protein: CASSPGGTGEAGANVLTF. CDR3 sequence (DNA): TGTGCCAGCAGTCCTGGGGGGACAGGCGAGGCTGGGGCCAACGTCCTGACTTTC.

The rearrangement joins TRBV29-1 to TRBJ2-1; D may be TRBD2 (5 bases). Germline loops: CDR1 SQVTM, CDR2 ANQGSEA. Deletions cut 0 bases from V and 12 bases from J, with 9 bases between. The CDR3 is 11 amino acids. CDR3 loop: CSVEDRGRQFF. The CDR3 DNA follows: TGCAGCGTTGAAGATCGGGGTAGGCAGTTCTTC.

V usage is TRBV21-1 and J usage is TRBJ2-1; TRBD2 is taken as the D call from the table, unchecked against the DNA. TRBV21-1 is a pseudogene locus. The CDR3 runs 15 residues. The CDR3 protein is CASPSDRELFLEQFF. The CDR3 DNA is TGTGCCAGCCCCTCGGACCGGGAACTTTTTCTAGAGCAGTTCTTC.

This chain joins TRBV11-2 and TRBJ2-5; tentative D call: TRBD1 (5 bases). Germline V lookup: CDR1 SGHAT, CDR2 FQNNGV. V was cut by 3 bases and J by 2 bases, with 10 bases left in between. CDR3 length: 14 amino acids. CDR3 sequence: CASSLSTVQETQYF. The CDR3, as DNA: TGTGCCAGCAGCTTGTCGACAGTACAAGAGACCCAGTACTTC.

This clone occurred once. The chain uses TRBV29-1 and TRBJ2-7; D is possibly TRBD2 (5 bases). Germline V gene sequence: CDR1 SQVTM, CDR2 ANQGSEA. Trimming removed 6 bases at V and 4 bases at J, with 16 bases between. The CDR3 length is 13 residues. The CDR3 nucleotides are TGCAGCGTCCAGACTACCGGGGTTTACGAGCAGTACTTC. Translating it yields CSVQTTGVYEQYF.

This clone has only a few counts. CDR3 sequence: CASWNLDRLHGYTF. CDR3 sequence (DNA): TGTGCCAGCTGGAACCTGGACAGGCTCCATGGCTACACCTTC. The chain couples TRBV28 to TRBJ1-2; 7 bases are a match to TRBD1. This CDR3 has 14 residues. The J segment lost 6 bases and the V segment lost 8 bases, leaving 12 bases of the junction unmatched. Germline lookup yields CDR1 MDHEN and CDR2 SYDVKM.

The V gene is TRBV7-2, the J gene TRBJ1-2; 9 bases line up with TRBD1. The J segment lost 3 bases and the V segment lost 5 bases, leaving 10 bases of the junction unmatched. CDR3 length equals 16 residues. CDR1 and CDR2 (germline): SGHTA, FQGNSA. The CDR3 bases are TGTGCCAGCAGCCTAAGGACAGGGGATCGGTACTATGGCTACACCTTC. This codes for CASSLRTGDRYYGYTF.

V usage is TRBV7-9 and J usage is TRBJ2-1; TRBD1 agrees at 10 bases. Germline V CDR1 and CDR2: SEHNR, FQNEAQ (reference sequence). The J segment lost 7 bases and the V segment lost 7 bases, leaving 7 bases of the junction unmatched. This CDR3 has 14 residues. In nucleotides, the CDR3 is TGTGCCAGCACCAGACAGGGGGCGCTGAATGAGCAGTTCTTC. It translates to CASTRQGALNEQFF.

The chain joins TRBV7-9 to TRBJ1-5; TRBD1 matches 7 bases. CDR1 is SEHNR and CDR2 is FQNEAQ in the germline V gene (reference sequence). The CDR3 extends over 18 amino acids. Unmatched junction bases numbered 11, after V lost 2 bases and J lost 1 base. The CDR3 here is CASSLWDSQVGSNQPQHF. CDR3 nucleotides: TGTGCCAGCAGCTTATGGGACAGTCAAGTGGGAAGCAATCAGCCCCAGCATTTT.

This chain links TRBV12-3 or TRBV12-4 with TRBJ2-2, with a weak D call TRBD1 (5 bases). CDR3 length: 13 residues. V was cut by 7 bases and J by 7 bases, with 13 bases left in between. The CDR3 reads CASKGHQGGELFF. Written as DNA, the CDR3 is TGTGCCAGCAAGGGGCACCAGGGCGGGGAGCTGTTTTTT.

This rearrangement joins TRBV11-3 to TRBJ2-1, with 10 bases identical to TRBD2. With 5 bases clipped from V and 5 bases from J, the junction kept 6 bases outside the gene matches. This CDR3 has 15 amino acids. Germline lookup yields CDR1 SGHNT and CDR2 YENEEA. This CDR3 is CASSTTTSGHNEQFF. The CDR3 DNA is TGTGCCAGCAGCACTACGACTAGCGGGCACAATGAGCAGTTCTTC.

CDR3 in amino acids: CASHRTPNTEAFF. As DNA, the CDR3 is TGTGCCAGCCACCGGACACCGAACACTGAAGCTTTCTTT. This rearrangement joins TRBV18 to TRBJ1-1, with D maybe TRBD1 (5 bases). This CDR3 comprises 13 residues. Germline V gives CDR1 KGHSH, CDR2 LQKENI. V lost 8 bases and J 1 base, leaving 11 bases between the germline ends.

The chain recombines TRBV28 with TRBJ2-7, with TRBD2 matching 7 bases. Germline V lookup: CDR1 MDHEN, CDR2 SYDVKM. After removal of 2 bases from V and 1 base from J, the junction contained 2 bases not matched to a gene. The CDR3 is 14 residues long. The chain's CDR3 is CASSLLGGSYEQYF. The CDR3 coding sequence is TGTGCCAGCAGTTTACTCGGGGGGTCCTACGAGCAGTACTTC. The full variable domain, in which reference TRBV28 and TRBJ2-7 provide the parts outside the CDR3, is DVKVTQSSRYLVKRTGEKVFLECVQDMDHENMFWYRQDPGLGLRLIYFSYDVKMKEKGDIPEGYSVSREKKERFSLILESASTNQTSMYLCASSLLGGSYEQYFGPGTRLTVT.

V is TRBV30 and J is TRBJ1-5; TRBD1 matches at 7 bases. The CDR3 is made up of 14 amino acids. The germline V gene encodes CDR1 GTSNPN and CDR2 SVGIG (reference sequence). Trimming at V came to 5 bases and at J to 6 bases, leaving 10 bases not matched to a gene. In DNA form, the CDR3 reads TGTGCCTGGGGGAAACAGGGGCGGGGTCAGCCCCAGCATTTT. As protein: CAWGKQGRGQPQHF.

The chain joins TRBV5-1 to TRBJ1-4; 9 bases align to TRBD1. After removal of 0 bases from V and 0 bases from J, the junction contained 3 bases not matched to a gene. Germline CDR1 reads SGHRS; CDR2 reads YFSETQ. The CDR3 loop spans 17 amino acids. The DNA of the CDR3 is TGCGCCAGCAGCTTGGAGGGACAGGGCTCAACTAATGAAAAACTGTTTTTT. Protein sequence: CASSLEGQGSTNEKLFF.